This TCR beta chain was retrieved from a study of read filtering for tumor transcriptome and immune sequencing. Regarding the study as a whole: Even smaller IR-seq throughput identified most shared clonotypes.

From germline, CDR1 is LNHDA and CDR2 SQIVND (reference sequence). V gave up 7 bases and J gave up 6 bases, with 12 bases separating them. The CDR3 spans 13 residues. This library used approximately 390 ng RNA and molecular barcoded adaptors spanning alpha/delta and beta/gamma chains. Via MiXCR, TCRdb re-called the reads, giving one row per CDR3 protein. The table includes 100,000 to 150,000 distinct CDR3 sequences, about 13% detected once. At the time of active disease, bone marrow was collected from every patient. A note on this clonotype: The target antigen is unknown.

V and J are TRBV19 and TRBJ2-2; D may match TRBD1 or TRBD2 (5 bases each). Sequencing used a population of CD138-negative cells sorted from bone marrow. The source is a donor at least 40 years old with multiple myeloma. The CDR3 reads CASKRGFAGELFF. The CDR3 nucleotides are TGTGCCAGTAAGAGGGGTTTCGCCGGGGAGCTGTTTTTT.